This T cell receptor (beta chain) was recorded in a study of human T cells and chemical hapten exposure (dated by TCRdb to about 2021). In terms of the full investigation: Libraries were pooled for sequencing, and variation in per-sample TCR yields was attributed mainly to small differences in library volumes within the pool. For every blood RNA sample, sequencing covered both the TCR alpha and TCR beta chains. Peripheral blood TCR repertoire changes were tracked in vivo in alopecia patients during primary and secondary sensitization to the hapten diphenylcyclopropenone (DPC).

The table lists this clonotype with many counts. Which antigen it targets is not known. It has no much larger one-base neighbor in the sample; base qualities were not kept. Library generation was performed with 5' RACE. Instrument on record: Illumina MiSeq. During library preparation, unique molecular identifiers were attached to individual cDNA molecules so that TCRs could be counted in a quantitative, reproducible way. Regarding the original processing steps: A median of roughly 98,000 TCRs per sample was observed, with a range of roughly 20,000 to 750,000. The Decombinator software suite was used to annotate the V, J and CDR3 of the TCR reads. Every sample was subsampled to the same number of TCRs (28,000) for the PS versus PT1 abundance plots. Expanded TCRs were defined as absent before sensitization and observed at least eight times at the 2-week time point. The public reads were reanalyzed by TCRdb: fastp trimming at Q25, MiXCR alignment, in-frame beta chains only. Duplicate CDR3 protein sequences are folded into a single record with the most common DNA and genes. In this record, the V and J calls reflect TCRdb's handling and not the investigators' own analysis. For this sample there are tens of thousands of distinct CDR3 sequences; less than 9.5% appear just once. The ten largest clones take up under 3% of the sample.

The CDR3 spans 18 residues, from the cysteine through the phenylalanine. Left in the record is the CDR3 DNA by itself, 54 bases read in frame from the first base. CDR1 and CDR2 (LGHNA, YNFKEQ) derive from the germline V gene. V lost 1 base and J lost 5 bases, and the count of bases not matched to a germline gene is 16. Total RNA was isolated from unfractionated whole blood collected in Tempus Blood RNA tubes. Five or six healthy volunteers were used as TCR sequencing controls and were bled at day 0, 2 weeks and 6 weeks. Results the study describes overall, beyond this receptor: The number of TCRs above 1 in 1000 frequency did not change with DPC sensitization; there was no evidence of global repertoire structure alterations. After repeated subsampling, the strength of the expansion versus patch-test correlation and the threshold at which it became significant changed.

The TCR was taken from a male donor in good health. The chain joins TRBV4-2 to TRBJ1-2; 7 middle bases align to TRBD1. The DNA reads as follows: TGTGCCAGCAGCCAAGCAGGGGGGGGACAGAAGGCTTCGTATGGCTACACCTTC. Translated, this gives CASSQAGGGQKASYGYTF.